This TCR beta chain was observed in a study of T-cell memory formation after mild COVID-19. General study points: Balance between CD4 and CD8 was seen in clones contracting day 15 to 85, and a CD4+ lean was seen in later expanders.

The germline gives CDR1 SGHVS, CDR2 FQNEAQ. The V gene lost 6 bases and the J gene lost 4 bases, with 10 bases spanning the gap. The CDR3 is 13 amino acids. This clonotype was seen repeatedly, ten times or more. Its antigen is not identified. Employing constant-segment primers, 5'RACE generated TCR alpha and TCR beta cDNA libraries bearing sample barcodes and UMIs. TCRdb recomputed calls from the 5' RACE reads with MiXCR, one row per CDR3 protein. The sample has a few hundred thousand distinct CDR3 sequences, approximately 15% seen once; the top ten hold roughly 21%. The chain carries TRBV7-8 and TRBJ2-1; D is perhaps TRBD1 (6 bases). This clonotype originated in a man aged 18 to 35 who had mild COVID-19 (a few samples of this study predate the infection). Cell type and time point are not known. Material: PBMCs or a T cell subset sorted from them (not recorded which). Here the CDR3 DNA reads TGTGCCAGCAGTCGAGGGGGTTACAATGAGCAGTTCTTC. It is translated as CASSRGGYNEQFF.